This T cell receptor (beta chain) was recorded in a study of Tregs in tolerant kidney transplant recipients. Across the study: Mixed chimerism was transient after nonmyeloablative marrow transplants from related graft donors.

Some clones are missing from TCRdb's copy, which holds only in-frame ones; the method was immunoSEQ multiplex PCR. The sample lists 75,000 to 85,000 clones; approximately 89% were seen once. Unstimulated regulatory T cells (CD4+CD25+CD127-), CD4+CD25- non-regulatory cells, CD4 and CD8 cells were FACS-sorted from thawed PBMCs. Germline V gene lookup returns CDR1 GTSNPN and CDR2 SVGIG (reference sequence). The CDR3 totals 15 residues. V gene TRBV30 combines with J gene TRBJ2-5; 11 bases align to TRBD1. The end of the DNA is better explained by TRBJ2-7, so the J call may be wrong. The sequence was collected from a human donor who received a combined kidney and bone marrow transplant. The sample here was Tregs from blood, taken before the transplant. CDR3 amino acids: CAWSTRDRGSYEQYF. DNA of the CDR3: TGTGCCTGGAGTACCCGGGACAGGGGGTCCTACGAGCAGTACTTC.